This T cell receptor beta chain emerged from a study of blood T cell repertoires in COVID-19. Study overall: COVID-19 samples, acute and convalescent, were from the United States, Italy and Spain. The cDNA or gDNA used as material had been derived from T cells, B-cell-depleted T cells, or PBMCs.

Germline V CDR1 and CDR2: KGHSH, LQKENI. The CDR3 loop spans 15 amino acids. Trimming stripped 1 base from V and 3 bases from J, with 12 bases between. How the authors handled the data: Reference gene primer amplification gave nucleated cell count estimates. The assay was immunoSEQ multiplex PCR, and TCRdb's table has in-frame clones only and misses some. V, J and clone size are those of that table, while D and trimming were read from the DNA. Of approximately 400,000 clones listed, 70% to 85% are singletons. J is TRBJ1-1 and V is TRBV18, with a tentative D call TRBD1 (5 bases). The sequenced material came from peripheral blood. This clonotype was sampled from a human donor with acute or convalescent COVID-19. The donor label of this sample is uncertain. CDR3 residues: CASSPHGRVDTEAFF. CDR3 DNA sequence: TGTGCCAGCTCACCACACGGCAGGGTGGACACTGAAGCTTTCTTT.